One and the same sample provided the 30 T cell receptor beta chains below, sequenced in a study of regulatory T cells. Study-wide points: Hydrophobic residues at CDR3 positions 6 and 7 were enriched in conventional CD4+ T cells of CD3G-deficient patients.

Their antigens are not known. Primers: 52 TRBV forward and 13 TRBJ reverse. Generated by immunoSEQ multiplex PCR, the TCRdb table keeps only in-frame clones and is missing some. This sample has 25,000 to 40,000 clones, with roughly 92% found just once. The sequenced sample consisted of conventional CD4+ T cells sorted from blood. These receptors were taken from a child younger than 10 with CD3G deficiency.

J is TRBJ2-7 and V is TRBV6-1, with 7 bases that match TRBD1. Germline assignment: CDR1 MNHNS and CDR2 SASEGT. This CDR3 is built from 14 residues. The junction had 12 bases not matched to a gene; V was cut back by 7 bases and J by 6 bases. DNA for the CDR3: TGTGCCAGCAAGATAGGGGGCGTGAAGGCCGAGCAGTACTTC. It yields the protein CASKIGGVKAEQYF.

The V and J genes are TRBV28 and TRBJ2-7; weak D call: TRBD2 (5 bases). Germline assignment: CDR1 MDHEN and CDR2 SYDVKM. V was trimmed by 6 bases and J by 6 bases, leaving 15 bases between them. The CDR3 runs to 13 residues. The CDR3 is CASRPGLLGEQYF. CDR3 nucleotides: TGTGCCAGCAGACCTGGACTCCTAGGCGAGCAGTACTTC. The full variable domain, with the rest looked up from reference TRBV28 and TRBJ2-7, is DVKVTQSSRYLVKRTGEKVFLECVQDMDHENMFWYRQDPGLGLRLIYFSYDVKMKEKGDIPEGYSVSREKKERFSLILESASTNQTSMYLCASRPGLLGEQYFGPGTRLTVT.

The chain links TRBV28 to TRBJ2-1; TRBD2 aligns across 11 bases. V lost 5 bases to trimming and J lost 9 bases; unmatched junction nucleotides: 9. The length of the CDR3 is 15 residues. The germline gives CDR1 MDHEN, CDR2 SYDVKM. The CDR3 spells CASSNLAGGFSEQFF. CDR3 bases: TGTGCCAGCAGTAATCTAGCGGGAGGATTTAGTGAGCAGTTCTTC.

The chain carries TRBV6-4 and TRBJ1-5; TRBD1 agrees at 8 bases. V dropped 4 bases and J dropped 1; count of bases not matched to a gene: 9. The length of the CDR3 is 17 residues. In germline, CDR1 is MRHNA, CDR2 SNTAGT. CDR3 loop: CASSGDRPAWSNQPQHF. The CDR3 DNA reads as TGTGCCAGCAGTGGGGACAGGCCGGCTTGGAGCAATCAGCCCCAGCATTTT.

The chain combines TRBV19 with TRBJ1-2, with 7 bases matching TRBD1. Germline CDR1 is LNHDA and CDR2 is SQIVND (reference sequence). V lost 8 bases, J lost 0 bases, and 6 bases stayed unmatched. The length of the CDR3 is 14 residues. The CDR3 coding sequence is TGTGCCAGTCGTCCCGGGACAGCTAACTATGGCTACACCTTC. Its protein product is CASRPGTANYGYTF.

The chain uses TRBV11-2 and TRBJ2-2, with 8 bases aligning to TRBD1. From germline, CDR1 is SGHAT and CDR2 FQNNGV. The CDR3 is 15 amino acids. V lost 1 base to trimming and J lost 3 bases; unmatched junction nucleotides: 1. As DNA, the CDR3 is TGTGCCAGCAGCTTAGGACAGGGGTACACCGGGGAGCTGTTTTTT. Translating gives CASSLGQGYTGELFF.

This chain uses TRBV28 with TRBJ2-3; D is possibly TRBD2 (6 bases). In germline, CDR1 is MDHEN, CDR2 SYDVKM. Trimming pared 3 bases from V and 0 bases from J, leaving 10 bases between. CDR3 length equals 15 residues. The CDR3 DNA reads TGTGCCAGCAGTTTTAGTAGCGGAAGCACAGATACGCAGTATTTT. It yields the protein CASSFSSGSTDTQYF.

V is TRBV10-3 and J is TRBJ2-1, with D perhaps given as TRBD1 or TRBD2 (7 bases each). The CDR3 length is 16 residues. In germline, CDR1 is ENHRY, CDR2 SYGVKD. Between the trimmed V and J ends, which lost 4 bases and 4 bases, there was a span of 17 bases. In DNA, the CDR3 is TGTGCCATCAGTGGAACGGGGGGACAGCTTTACAATGAGCAGTTCTTC. Translated, it gives CAISGTGGQLYNEQFF.

The chain combines TRBV18 with TRBJ2-7; no clear D. Looked up from germline, CDR1 is KGHSH and CDR2 is LQKENI. V lost 3 bases, J lost 5 bases, and 11 bases lay in between. This CDR3 is built from 13 residues. The CDR3 loop is CASSPGYPDEQYF. The CDR3 region has the DNA TGTGCCAGCTCACCGGGTTACCCGGACGAGCAGTACTTC.

CDR3 loop: CASTGIHRGAYGYTF. The CDR3 DNA reads TGTGCCAGCACGGGGATACACAGGGGAGCCTATGGCTACACCTTC. The J gene is TRBJ1-2, the V gene TRBV28; 7 bases are shared with TRBD1. The J segment lost 4 bases and the V segment lost 7 bases, leaving 12 bases of the junction unmatched. In germline, CDR1 is MDHEN, CDR2 SYDVKM. CDR3 length equals 15 residues.

The CDR3 loop reads CASNPTGYSNQPQHF. The DNA for the CDR3 is TGTGCCAGCAACCCGACAGGGTATAGCAATCAGCCCCAGCATTTT. The chain joins TRBV28 to TRBJ1-5, with 7 positions matching TRBD1. Germline CDR1 MDHEN, CDR2 SYDVKM. V lost 7 bases to trimming and J lost 0 bases; unmatched junction nucleotides: 6. The length of the CDR3 is 15 residues.

The V call is TRBV7-3, the J call TRBJ2-1; 10 bases are shared with TRBD2. CDR1 SGHTA and CDR2 FQGTGA come from the germline V gene. The V gene end was trimmed by 5 bases and the J gene end by 3 bases; junction bases not matched to a gene: 7. The CDR3 sequence is 16 residues long. CDR3 loop: CASSPFRTSGYNEQFF. CDR3 DNA sequence: TGTGCCAGCAGCCCTTTTCGGACTAGCGGCTACAATGAGCAGTTCTTC.

The chain joins TRBV28 to TRBJ1-1; D unresolved. CDR3 length equals 14 residues. The germline CDR1 and CDR2 sequences are MDHEN and SYDVKM. Deletions cut 3 bases from V and 5 bases from J, with 13 bases between. The CDR3 loop is CASSLSPFRTEAFF. CDR3 bases: TGTGCCAGCAGTTTGTCGCCCTTCCGAACTGAAGCTTTCTTT.

The rearrangement joins TRBV28 to TRBJ2-2, with D perhaps TRBD1 (7 bases). The V gene's germline CDR1 is MDHEN and CDR2 SYDVKM. The CDR3 has 14 amino acids. Trimming took 4 bases from V and 7 from J, leaving 13 bases between them. The CDR3 region is CASSWGTAGGELFF. The CDR3 DNA reads TGTGCCAGCAGTTGGGGGACAGCGGGCGGGGAGCTGTTTTTT.

V gene TRBV28 combines with J gene TRBJ2-7; D perhaps matches TRBD1 (7 bases). The CDR3 is 16 amino acids. The germline V and J ends were trimmed by 5 bases and 6 bases, with 23 bases remaining between them. Germline loops: CDR1 MDHEN, CDR2 SYDVKM. The CDR3: CASSRGIQGRMPEQYF. CDR3 nucleotides: TGTGCCAGCAGTCGCGGGATACAGGGGCGGATGCCCGAGCAGTACTTC. The entire variable domain, with the rest obtained from reference TRBV28 and TRBJ2-7, is as follows: DVKVTQSSRYLVKRTGEKVFLECVQDMDHENMFWYRQDPGLGLRLIYFSYDVKMKEKGDIPEGYSVSREKKERFSLILESASTNQTSMYLCASSRGIQGRMPEQYFGPGTRLTVT.

The chain combines TRBV28 with TRBJ1-2; 7 bases fit TRBD1. Trimming removed 6 bases from V and 7 bases from J; junction bases left unmatched: 23. Germline CDR1 is MDHEN and CDR2 is SYDVKM. The CDR3 length is 18 residues. CDR3 DNA: TGTGCCAGCAGCCCCCCGATGCTTCTCGGGACAGCAGGCCGTGGCTACACCTTC. Protein: CASSPPMLLGTAGRGYTF.

This rearrangement joins TRBV28 to TRBJ1-2; TRBD1 is a possible D gene (6 bases). Germline CDR1 MDHEN, CDR2 SYDVKM. The V end lost 5 bases, the J end lost 2 bases, and 12 bases lay between the germline ends. The CDR3 is made up of 14 amino acids. As DNA, the CDR3 is TGTGCCAGCAGTCCGCCGGACAGAAACTATGGCTACACCTTC. It translates to CASSPPDRNYGYTF.

Concerning this clone itself: In the same sample, other DNA sequences code for this CDR3. The rearrangement joins TRBV28 to TRBJ2-7; a weak D match, TRBD2 (6 bases). The V and J ends lost 2 bases and 4 bases respectively, with 9 bases between them. The germline CDR1 and CDR2 sequences are MDHEN and SYDVKM. This CDR3 is 13 amino acids long. CDR3 sequence reads: CASSLGGPYEQYF. The DNA for the CDR3 is TGTGCCAGCAGTTTAGGAGGGCCGTACGAGCAGTACTTC.

CDR3 sequence: CASSYGEPQGATF. The DNA of the CDR3 is TGTGCCAGCAGCTATGGGGAACCACAGGGAGCCACCTTC. The chain uses TRBV7-9 and TRBJ1-2; possible D gene TRBD1, 6 bases. CDR3 length: 13 amino acids. CDR1 is SEHNR, CDR2 FQNEAQ, per germline (reference sequence). Trimming stripped 4 bases from V and 13 bases from J, with 19 bases between. The full variable domain, with the rest looked up from reference TRBV7-9 and TRBJ1-2, is DTGVSQNPRHKITKRGQNVTFRCDPISEHNRLYWYRQTLGQGPEFLTYFQNEAQLEKSRLLSDRFSAERPKGSFSTLEIQRTEQGDSAMYLCASSYGEPQGATFGSGTRLTVV.

In this sample, this clone turned up once. The chain recombines TRBV6-1 with TRBJ1-1; D is perhaps TRBD1 (6 bases). The length of the CDR3 is 17 residues. The germline gives CDR1 MNHNS, CDR2 SASEGT. V was pared by 0 bases and J by 2 bases, with 16 bases between. The CDR3 DNA is TGTGCCAGCAGTGAAGCGCTGGGGTGGGGGACAAACACTGAAGCTTTCTTT. Protein product: CASSEALGWGTNTEAFF.

The chain is built from TRBV6-1 and TRBJ1-1; D uncertain. Trimming cost V 4 bases and J 3 bases, with 9 bases left between them. Germline CDR1 is MNHNS and CDR2 is SASEGT. This CDR3 has 13 amino acids. As DNA, the CDR3 is TGTGCCAGCAGTGGTGTAGTTTACACTGAAGCTTTCTTT. Its protein product is CASSGVVYTEAFF.

The gene calls are TRBV7-8 and TRBJ2-5, with TRBD2 identical over 7 bases. The CDR3 sequence is 15 residues long. Germline-derived CDR1 and CDR2 are SGHVS and FQNEAQ. V trimming: 5 bases; J trimming: 4 bases; junction bases outside the gene matches: 10. CDR3 nucleotide sequence: TGTGCCAGCAGCCCGGGACTACGGGTTTTAGAGACCCAGTACTTC. It codes for CASSPGLRVLETQYF.

The gene calls are TRBV28 and TRBJ1-4, with D maybe TRBD1 (6 bases). Trimming stripped 3 bases from V and 8 bases from J, with 10 bases between. The CDR3 totals 13 residues. Germline V gene sequence: CDR1 MDHEN, CDR2 SYDVKM. The CDR3 DNA sequence: TGTGCCAGCAGTTTTTATACAGGGGAAAAACTGTTTTTT. This gives the protein CASSFYTGEKLFF.

J is TRBJ2-5 and V is TRBV19, with D perhaps TRBD1 or TRBD2 (5 bases each). V lost 6 bases and J lost 4, with 12 bases in between. Looked up from germline, CDR1 is LNHDA and CDR2 is SQIVND (reference sequence). The CDR3 covers 13 residues. The CDR3 nucleotides are TGTGCCAGTAGAGGCCGGGGCTCAGAGACCCAGTACTTC. Translation gives CASRGRGSETQYF.

The chain combines TRBV6-1 with TRBJ2-6; weak D call: TRBD1 (5 bases). The CDR3 length is 14 residues. Trimming stripped 4 bases from V and 4 bases from J, with 8 bases between. In germline, CDR1 is MNHNS, CDR2 SASEGT. CDR3 DNA: TGTGCCAGCAGTGCTAGGACAGGGGCCAACGTCCTGACTTTC. It translates to CASSARTGANVLTF.

The rearrangement uses TRBV28 and TRBJ2-7, with TRBD2 identical over 10 bases. Trimming cost V 4 bases and J 0 bases; bases outside gene matches: 9. Germline CDR1 is MDHEN and CDR2 is SYDVKM. The CDR3 runs to 17 residues. The CDR3: CASSSAGGPQISYEQYF. As DNA, the CDR3 is TGTGCCAGCAGTTCAGCGGGAGGGCCCCAAATCTCCTACGAGCAGTACTTC. The variable domain in full, with the rest retrieved from reference TRBV28 and TRBJ2-7, is DVKVTQSSRYLVKRTGEKVFLECVQDMDHENMFWYRQDPGLGLRLIYFSYDVKMKEKGDIPEGYSVSREKKERFSLILESASTNQTSMYLCASSSAGGPQISYEQYFGPGTRLTVT.

CDR3 amino acids: CASSLVIPGENGEQYF. CDR3 nucleotides: TGTGCCAGCAGCTTAGTAATACCAGGGGAGAACGGCGAGCAGTACTTC. V usage is TRBV7-9 and J usage is TRBJ2-7; D is perhaps TRBD1 (6 bases). This CDR3 comprises 16 residues. The V gene's germline CDR1 is SEHNR and CDR2 FQNEAQ (reference sequence). V was trimmed by 1 base and J by 6 bases, leaving 19 bases between them.

This chain joins TRBV6-1 and TRBJ2-5; 8 nucleotides match TRBD1. The CDR3 loop spans 15 amino acids. Per the germline V gene, CDR1 is MNHNS and CDR2 is SASEGT. The junction had 8 bases not matched to a gene; V was cut back by 3 bases and J by 5 bases. This chain's CDR3 is CASSDPGGAKETQYF. CDR3 in DNA: TGTGCCAGCAGTGACCCAGGGGGCGCGAAGGAGACCCAGTACTTC.

The chain employs TRBV7-9 and TRBJ2-1; TRBD2 might be the D (7 bases). Germline V CDR1 and CDR2: SEHNR, FQNEAQ (reference sequence). The CDR3 covers 18 residues. The V and J ends lost 5 bases and 8 bases respectively, with 28 bases between them. The DNA for the CDR3 is TGTGCCAGCAGCAGAGGGGGGTTCCTCGCGGGAGTAGGGCATGAGCAGTTCTTC. Translation gives CASSRGGFLAGVGHEQFF.

Remarks on this clone: Other DNA sequences of this sample code for an identical CDR3. The rearrangement uses TRBV5-1 and TRBJ2-3; D not resolved. The CDR3 covers 13 residues. Germline lookup yields CDR1 SGHRS and CDR2 YFSETQ. Trimming stripped 2 bases from V and 1 base from J, with 5 bases between. CDR3 protein: CASSLGGTDTQYF. Written as DNA, the CDR3 is TGCGCCAGCAGCTTAGGAGGCACAGATACGCAGTATTTT.